The 15 T cell receptor beta chains below were found in one sample sequenced in a study of blood T cell repertoires in COVID-19. Repertoires were generated with immunoSEQ multiplex PCR, while TCRdb's copy carries only in-frame clones and drops some. The table records about 160,000 clones, around 87% of them present only once. What was sequenced was peripheral blood. The receptors were sampled from an elderly man with acute or convalescent COVID-19.

The V and J genes are TRBV27 and TRBJ1-6; D is unclear. This CDR3 comprises 15 residues. Germline values: CDR1 MNHEY, CDR2 SMNVEV (reference sequence). The V end lost 5 bases, the J end lost 2 bases, and 10 bases lay between the germline ends. CDR3 amino acids: CASSTSGTYNSPLHF. The CDR3 region has the DNA TGTGCCAGCAGTACCTCGGGGACCTATAATTCACCCCTCCACTTT.

The V gene is TRBV28, the J gene TRBJ1-4, with a tentative D call TRBD1 (5 bases). CDR3 length: 14 amino acids. CDR1 is MDHEN, CDR2 SYDVKM, per germline. Trimming stripped 8 bases from V and 4 bases from J, with 14 bases between. CDR3 nucleotide sequence: TGTGCCAGCCTTGGCAGGGCCCTTAATGAAAAACTGTTTTTT. It specifies CASLGRALNEKLFF.

This sequence joins TRBV10-2 and TRBJ2-7, with unresolved D. The ends were cut back, 9 bases at V and 1 base at J, with 7 bases in the middle. CDR3 size: 11 residues. Germline CDR1 and CDR2: WSHSY and SAAADI. The CDR3 loop reads CARGISYEQYF. CDR3 sequence (DNA): TGCGCCAGGGGCATTTCCTACGAGCAGTACTTC.

Concerning this clone: Within the sample, other DNA sequences also encode this same CDR3. The rearrangement uses TRBV29-1 and TRBJ2-7, with 7 bases matching TRBD1. Per the germline V gene, CDR1 is SQVTM and CDR2 is ANQGSEA. V shed 6 bases and J 3 bases; nucleotides not matched to a gene: 2. CDR3 length: 11 amino acids. This chain's CDR3 is CSVGDSYEQYF. The CDR3 DNA sequence: TGCAGCGTGGGGGACAGCTACGAGCAGTACTTC.

This clone was seen more than once but under ten times. The rearrangement joins TRBV7-9 to TRBJ2-6, with D perhaps TRBD2 (5 bases). Looked up from germline, CDR1 is SEHNR and CDR2 is FQNEAQ (reference sequence). Trimming removed 5 bases from V and 2 bases from J, with 16 bases in between. The length of the CDR3 is 17 residues. The CDR3 DNA sequence: TGTGCCAGCAGCCCTGGCCAAACGGGAACTGGGGCCAACGTCCTGACTTTC. This translates into CASSPGQTGTGANVLTF.

This chain uses TRBV4-2 with TRBJ1-3; D not resolved. The germline V and J ends were trimmed by 0 bases and 0 bases, with 9 bases remaining between them. The CDR3 runs 16 residues. Germline-derived CDR1 and CDR2 are LGHNA and YNFKEQ. The CDR3 DNA is TGTGCCAGCAGCCAAGAGGAGGGAAACTCTGGAAACACCATATATTTT. Its translation is CASSQEEGNSGNTIYF.

In DNA form, the CDR3 reads TGTGCCAGCAGTTTAGACGCAGGAAGCTATAACACCATATATTTT. As protein: CASSLDAGSYNTIYF. This chain uses TRBV5-6 with TRBJ1-3, with D unresolved. V shed 5 bases and J shed 7 bases, with 19 bases lying between them. CDR1 SGHDT and CDR2 YYEEEE come from the germline V gene. This CDR3 is built from 15 residues.

The chain employs TRBV29-1 and TRBJ2-1, with 7 bases aligning to TRBD2. J lost 7 bases, V lost 6 bases, and 12 bases had no gene match. This CDR3 has 14 residues. CDR1 is SQVTM and CDR2 is ANQGSEA in the germline V gene. The DNA for the CDR3 is TGCAGCGTAGAGCGGGGCCGGGTGAGTAATGAGCAGTTCTTC. It codes for CSVERGRVSNEQFF.

The V and J genes are TRBV5-1 and TRBJ1-1, with 7 bases aligning to TRBD1. The CDR3 runs to 15 residues. Trimming cost V 7 bases and J 2 bases; bases outside gene matches: 11. Germline V CDR1 and CDR2: SGHRS, YFSETQ. The chain's CDR3 is CASWDSPSVNTEAFF. The CDR3 nucleotides read TGCGCCAGCTGGGACAGCCCCTCGGTTAACACTGAAGCTTTCTTT.

The gene calls are TRBV18 and TRBJ2-5; no clear D gene. V lost 0 bases and J lost 1, with 6 bases in between. The CDR3 loop spans 14 amino acids. Germline CDR1 reads KGHSH; CDR2 reads LQKENI. The CDR3 DNA reads as TGTGCCAGCTCACCACCGGGCAGCCAAGAGACCCAGTACTTC. This codes for CASSPPGSQETQYF.

The chain recombines TRBV5-1 with TRBJ2-1, with 10 bases that match TRBD2. V shed 0 bases and J 7 bases; nucleotides not matched to a gene: 10. The CDR3 loop spans 17 amino acids. The germline gives CDR1 SGHRS, CDR2 YFSETQ. CDR3 amino acids: CASSLGRAGGPRNEQFF. The CDR3 DNA is TGCGCCAGCAGCTTGGGAAGAGCGGGAGGGCCTCGGAATGAGCAGTTCTTC.

For this clone: The germline gene is not matched at one end of the junction; a read error may be the cause. The V gene is TRBV3-1 (or the pseudogene TRBV3-2), the J gene TRBJ1-5; perhaps TRBD1 as D (5 bases). Germline CDR1 reads LGHDT; CDR2 reads YNNKEL (reference sequence). There are 13 residues in the CDR3. CDR3 sequence (DNA): TGTGCCAGCAGTCAAGACCAGGGCCAGCCCCAGCATTTT. Amino acids: CASSQDQGQPQHF.

Only a few counts were recorded for this clone. The V and J genes are TRBV4-1 and TRBJ1-6; 11 nucleotides align to TRBD1. The CDR3 runs 16 residues. Germline V gene sequence: CDR1 MGHRA, CDR2 YSYEKL. Unmatched junction bases numbered 3, after V lost 1 base and J lost 7 bases. CDR3 sequence (DNA): TGCGCCAGCAGCCAAGGGGGACAGGGGGACAATTCACCCCTCCACTTT. Encoded protein: CASSQGGQGDNSPLHF.

V and J are TRBV5-6 and TRBJ1-4; 10 bases are a match to TRBD1. V gave up 4 bases and J gave up 1 base; unmatched junction bases: 4. This CDR3 is 16 amino acids long. Germline CDR1 SGHDT, CDR2 YYEEEE. Here the CDR3 reads CASSRDRGGTNEKLFF. The CDR3 nucleotides read TGTGCCAGCAGCAGGGACAGGGGAGGAACTAATGAAAAACTGTTTTTT.

The rearrangement joins TRBV10-2 to TRBJ2-1, with 11 bases lining up with TRBD2. The CDR3 has 17 residues. Unmatched junction bases numbered 8, after V lost 7 bases and J lost 0 bases. Germline CDR1 is WSHSY and CDR2 is SAAADI. The CDR3 region is CASTASGRPSSYNEQFF. In nucleotides, the CDR3 is TGCGCCAGCACGGCTAGCGGGAGGCCCAGCTCCTACAATGAGCAGTTCTTC.